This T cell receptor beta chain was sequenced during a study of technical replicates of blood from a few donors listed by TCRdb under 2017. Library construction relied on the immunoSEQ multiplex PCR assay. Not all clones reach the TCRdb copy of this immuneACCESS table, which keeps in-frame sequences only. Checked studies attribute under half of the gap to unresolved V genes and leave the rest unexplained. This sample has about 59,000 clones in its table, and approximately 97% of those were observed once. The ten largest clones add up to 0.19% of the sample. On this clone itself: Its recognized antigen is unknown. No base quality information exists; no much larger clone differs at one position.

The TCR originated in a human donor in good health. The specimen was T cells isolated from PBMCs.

The DNA sequence reads TGTGCCAGCAAGGGACAAACCACCCGGTGGGGTCAGCCCCAGCATTTT. Translated, this is CASKGQTTRWGQPQHF. The receptor chain draws on TRBV6-4 and TRBJ1-5; TRBD1 is a possible D gene, resting on 6 matching bases. Taken from cysteine to phenylalanine, the CDR3 has 16 residues. Just CDR3 DNA is preserved here, 48 bases in frame from base 1. V and J are truncated by 7 bases and 6 bases respectively, leaving an intervening sequence of 22 bases. Via the germline V gene, CDR1 is MRHNA and CDR2 SNTAGT.